This TCR beta chain is drawn from a study of blood T cell repertoires in COVID-19. Study in general: Both acute and convalescent COVID-19 samples were obtained from the United States, Italy and Spain. Sample material is recorded as cDNA or gDNA derived from T cells, B-cell-depleted T cells, or PBMCs.

Per the authors' pipeline: Amplification of reference gene primers was used by the study to estimate nucleated cell counts. Using immunoSEQ multiplex PCR, the repertoire was profiled, and TCRdb retains in-frame clones only, with some absent. V and J calls and clone size follow that table, whereas D and trimming were derived from the DNA. This table has roughly 300,000 clones, 65% to 90% appearing once. V was trimmed by 1 base and J by 6 bases, leaving 13 bases between them. Germline assignment: CDR1 SGHNT and CDR2 YYREEE (reference sequence). The CDR3 is 14 residues long. What was sequenced was peripheral blood. The clonotype comes from a human donor in a cohort sampled during active COVID-19. The chain joins TRBV5-4 to TRBJ1-1, with D perhaps matching TRBD1 (5 bases). CDR3 DNA: TGTGCCAGCAGCTTGCCGGGGGGGAAGGCTGAAGCTTTCTTT. This codes for CASSLPGGKAEAFF.